This T cell receptor (beta chain) was captured in a study of T cell responses to AZD1222 COVID-19 vaccine. General study findings and limits: The donors showed a predominance of white British ancestry and of females, with possible underestimation of clonal diversity.

The CDR3 spans 13 residues. Germline-derived CDR1 and CDR2 are LNHNV and YYDKDF (reference sequence). Trimming left V 0 bases short and J 4 bases short, with 5 bases between. As concerns this clone: The antigen is undetermined.

Produced via immunoSEQ multiplex PCR; TCRdb's table is partial and in-frame only. The sample lists roughly 170,000 clones, around 94% seen once, with approximately 1% in the top ten. This specimen was peripheral blood, taken on day 0 of AZD1222 vaccination. V gene TRBV15 combines with J gene TRBJ2-3; D is unclear. This receptor was taken from an adult in good health. The CDR3 DNA sequence: TGTGCCACCAGCAGAGATGTGGCAGATACGCAGTATTTT. Its protein is CATSRDVADTQYF.